This TCR beta chain was observed in a study of CD4 and CD8 cells across lung adenocarcinoma regions. CDR1 is MNHNS and CDR2 is SASEGT in the germline V gene. This CDR3 region has 14 residues. V was shortened by 8 bases and J by 10 bases, with 23 bases between the two germline ends. The patients had localized lung adenocarcinoma, a non-small cell subtype. MiXCR, run by TCRdb on the PCR reads, gives a single entry per CDR3 protein. The table has approximately 20,000 distinct CDR3 sequences, 46% seen once. The sequencing sample was made of CD4+ T cells from the margin of a lung tumor. The receptor was isolated from a male donor with lung adenocarcinoma. The CD4 and CD8 labels of this study may be unreliable. The chain is built from TRBV6-1 and TRBJ2-5; D gene ambiguous. CDR3 in DNA: TGTGCCAGCGGGCTTTGCGGTGTGGGCAACGTCCAGTACTTC. Translation: CASGLCGVGNVQYF.